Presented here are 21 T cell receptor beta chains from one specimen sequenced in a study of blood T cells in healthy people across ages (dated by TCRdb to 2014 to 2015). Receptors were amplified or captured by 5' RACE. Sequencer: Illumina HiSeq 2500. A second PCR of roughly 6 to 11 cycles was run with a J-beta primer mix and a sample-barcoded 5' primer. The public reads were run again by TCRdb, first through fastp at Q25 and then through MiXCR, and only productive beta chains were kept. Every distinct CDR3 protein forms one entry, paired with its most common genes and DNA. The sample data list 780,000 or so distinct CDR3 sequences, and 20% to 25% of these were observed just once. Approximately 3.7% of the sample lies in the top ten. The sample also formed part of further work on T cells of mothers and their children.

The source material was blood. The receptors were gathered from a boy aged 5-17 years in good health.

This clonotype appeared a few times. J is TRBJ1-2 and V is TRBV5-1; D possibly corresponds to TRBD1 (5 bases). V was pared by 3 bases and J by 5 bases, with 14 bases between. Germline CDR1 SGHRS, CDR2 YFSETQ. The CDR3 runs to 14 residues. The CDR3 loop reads CASSSGDGSYGYTF. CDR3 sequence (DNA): TGCGCCAGCAGCTCCGGGGACGGATCTTATGGCTACACCTTC.

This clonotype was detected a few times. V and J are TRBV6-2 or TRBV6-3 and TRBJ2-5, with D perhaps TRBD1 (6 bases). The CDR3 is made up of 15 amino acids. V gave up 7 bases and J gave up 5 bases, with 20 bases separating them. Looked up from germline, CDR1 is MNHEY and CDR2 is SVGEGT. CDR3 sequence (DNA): TGTGCCAGCACAGACCCGACAGGCCTACGGGAGACCCAGTACTTC. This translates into CASTDPTGLRETQYF.

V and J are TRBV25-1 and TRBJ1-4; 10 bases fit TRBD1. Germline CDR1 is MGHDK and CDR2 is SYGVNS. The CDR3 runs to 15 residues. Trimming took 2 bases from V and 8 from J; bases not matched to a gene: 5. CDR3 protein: CASSERQGAREKLFF. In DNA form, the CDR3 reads TGTGCCAGCAGTGAACGACAGGGGGCCCGGGAAAAACTGTTTTTT.

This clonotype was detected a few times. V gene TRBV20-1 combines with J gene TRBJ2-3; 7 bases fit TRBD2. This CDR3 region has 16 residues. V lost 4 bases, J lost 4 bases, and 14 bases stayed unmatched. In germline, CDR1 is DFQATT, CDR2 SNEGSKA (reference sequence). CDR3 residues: CSAKFSGTLPADTQYF. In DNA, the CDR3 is TGCAGTGCTAAATTCAGCGGGACGCTGCCGGCAGATACGCAGTATTTT.

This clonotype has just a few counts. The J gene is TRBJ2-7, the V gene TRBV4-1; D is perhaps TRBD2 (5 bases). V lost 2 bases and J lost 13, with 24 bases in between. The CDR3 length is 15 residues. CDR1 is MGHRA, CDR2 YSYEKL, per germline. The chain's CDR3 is CASSQSEGSQFQLYF. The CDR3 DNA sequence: TGCGCCAGCAGCCAAAGCGAGGGCAGTCAATTCCAGCTTTACTTC.

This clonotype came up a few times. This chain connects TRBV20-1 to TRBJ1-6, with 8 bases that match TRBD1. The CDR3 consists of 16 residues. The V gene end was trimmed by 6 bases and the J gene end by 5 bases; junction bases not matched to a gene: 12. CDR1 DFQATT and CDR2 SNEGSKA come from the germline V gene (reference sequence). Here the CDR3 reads CSAPRTGRVDNSPLHF. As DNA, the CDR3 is TGCAGTGCCCCTCGGACAGGGCGGGTAGATAATTCACCCCTCCACTTT.

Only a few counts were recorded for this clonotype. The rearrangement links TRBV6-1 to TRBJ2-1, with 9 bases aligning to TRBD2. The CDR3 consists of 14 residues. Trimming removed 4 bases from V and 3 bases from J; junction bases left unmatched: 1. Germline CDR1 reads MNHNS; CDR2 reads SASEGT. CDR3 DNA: TGTGCCAGCAGTGTAGCGGGAGTCTACAATGAGCAGTTCTTC. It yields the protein CASSVAGVYNEQFF.

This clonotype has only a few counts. The CDR3, as DNA: TGTGCCAGCAGCTCGGGACTAGCGGGGGTGGTCACCGGGGAGCTGTTTTTT. Its translation is CASSSGLAGVVTGELFF. The J gene is TRBJ2-2, the V gene TRBV7-8, with 14 nucleotides matching TRBD2. J gave up 4 bases and V 4 bases, and 5 bases lay outside the gene matches. There are 17 residues in the CDR3. Germline assignment: CDR1 SGHVS and CDR2 FQNEAQ.

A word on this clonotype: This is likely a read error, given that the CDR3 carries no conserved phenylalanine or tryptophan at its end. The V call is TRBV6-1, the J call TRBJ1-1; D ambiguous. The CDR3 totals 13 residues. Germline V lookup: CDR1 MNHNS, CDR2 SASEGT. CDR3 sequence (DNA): TGTGCCAGCAGACCGACTGCGAACACTGAGGCTTTCCTT. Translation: CASRPTANTEAFL.

The CDR3 reads CASFKGGGTEAFF. CDR3 bases: TGTGCCAGCTTCAAGGGGGGGGGGACTGAAGCTTTCTTT. The genes are TRBV7-9 and TRBJ1-1; D possibly corresponds to TRBD1 (6 bases). The CDR3 spans 13 residues. Trimming took off 8 bases at V and 5 bases at J, with 15 bases between the two ends. Per germline, CDR1 SEHNR and CDR2 FQNEAQ (reference sequence).

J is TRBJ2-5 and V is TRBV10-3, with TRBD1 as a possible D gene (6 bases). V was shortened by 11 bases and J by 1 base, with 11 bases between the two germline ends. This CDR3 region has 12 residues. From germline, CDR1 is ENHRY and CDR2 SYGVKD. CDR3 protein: CAVSGAQETQYF. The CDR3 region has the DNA TGTGCCGTATCAGGGGCCCAAGAGACCCAGTACTTC.

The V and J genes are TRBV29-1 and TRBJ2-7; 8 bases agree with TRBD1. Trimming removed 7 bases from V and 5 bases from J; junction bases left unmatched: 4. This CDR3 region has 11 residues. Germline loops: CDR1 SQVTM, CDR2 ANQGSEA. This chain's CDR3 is CSGGTGDEQYF. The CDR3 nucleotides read TGCAGCGGCGGGACAGGCGACGAGCAGTACTTC.

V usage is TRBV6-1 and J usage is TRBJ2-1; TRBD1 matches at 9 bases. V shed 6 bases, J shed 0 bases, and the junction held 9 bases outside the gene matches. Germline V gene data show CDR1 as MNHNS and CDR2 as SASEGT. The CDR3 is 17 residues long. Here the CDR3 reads CASRAGTGPSSYNEQFF. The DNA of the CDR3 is TGTGCCAGCAGGGCCGGGACAGGGCCTAGCTCCTACAATGAGCAGTTCTTC.

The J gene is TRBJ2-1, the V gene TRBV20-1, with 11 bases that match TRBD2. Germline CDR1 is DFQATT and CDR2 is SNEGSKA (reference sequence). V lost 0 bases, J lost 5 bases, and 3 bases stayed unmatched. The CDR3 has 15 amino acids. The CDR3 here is CSARDVSGRDNEQFF. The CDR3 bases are TGCAGTGCTAGAGACGTTAGCGGGAGGGACAATGAGCAGTTCTTC.

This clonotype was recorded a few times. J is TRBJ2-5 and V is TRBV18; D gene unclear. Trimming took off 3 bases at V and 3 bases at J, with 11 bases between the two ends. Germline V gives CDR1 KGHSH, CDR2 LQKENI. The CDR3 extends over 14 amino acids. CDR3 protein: CASSPQPQKETQYF. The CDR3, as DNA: TGTGCCAGCTCACCGCAGCCCCAAAAAGAGACCCAGTACTTC.

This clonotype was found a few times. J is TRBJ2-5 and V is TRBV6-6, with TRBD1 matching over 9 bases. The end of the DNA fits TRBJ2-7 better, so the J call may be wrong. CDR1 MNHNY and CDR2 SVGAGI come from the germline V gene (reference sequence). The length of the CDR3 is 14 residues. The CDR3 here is CASSYRTGEYEQYF. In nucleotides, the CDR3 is TGTGCCAGCAGTTACAGGACAGGGGAGTACGAGCAGTACTTC.

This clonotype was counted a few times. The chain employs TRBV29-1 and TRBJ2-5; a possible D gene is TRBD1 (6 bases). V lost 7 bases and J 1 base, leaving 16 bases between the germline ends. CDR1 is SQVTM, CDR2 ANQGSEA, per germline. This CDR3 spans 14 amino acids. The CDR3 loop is CSAHGGHFQETQYF. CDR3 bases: TGCAGCGCCCATGGGGGACACTTCCAAGAGACCCAGTACTTC.

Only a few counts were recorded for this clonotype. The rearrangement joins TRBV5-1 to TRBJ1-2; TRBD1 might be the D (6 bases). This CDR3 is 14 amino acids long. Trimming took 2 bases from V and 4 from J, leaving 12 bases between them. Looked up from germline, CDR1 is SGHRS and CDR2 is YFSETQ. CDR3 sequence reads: CASSFGQSSYGYTF. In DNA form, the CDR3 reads TGCGCCAGCAGCTTCGGACAGTCCAGCTATGGCTACACCTTC. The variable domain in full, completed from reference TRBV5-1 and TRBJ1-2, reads KAGVTQTPRYLIKTRGQQVTLSCSPISGHRSVSWYQQTPGQGLQFLFEYFSETQRNKGNFPGRFSGRQFSNSRSEMNVSTLELGDSALYLCASSFGQSSYGYTFGSGTRLTVV.

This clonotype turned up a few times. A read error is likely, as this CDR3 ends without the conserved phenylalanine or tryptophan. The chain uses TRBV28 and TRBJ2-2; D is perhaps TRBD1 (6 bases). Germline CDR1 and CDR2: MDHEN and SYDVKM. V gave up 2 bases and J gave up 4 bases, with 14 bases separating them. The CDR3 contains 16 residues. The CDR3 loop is CASSLGQLTTTGELFL. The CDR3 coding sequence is TGTGCCAGCAGTTTAGGACAGCTAACCACCACCGGGGAGCTGTTTCTT.

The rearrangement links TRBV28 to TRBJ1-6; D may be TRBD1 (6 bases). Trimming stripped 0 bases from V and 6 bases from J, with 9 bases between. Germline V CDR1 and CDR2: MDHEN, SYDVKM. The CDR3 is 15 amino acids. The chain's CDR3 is CASSLWGGGNSPLHF. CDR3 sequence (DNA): TGTGCCAGCAGTTTATGGGGGGGCGGTAATTCACCCCTCCACTTT.

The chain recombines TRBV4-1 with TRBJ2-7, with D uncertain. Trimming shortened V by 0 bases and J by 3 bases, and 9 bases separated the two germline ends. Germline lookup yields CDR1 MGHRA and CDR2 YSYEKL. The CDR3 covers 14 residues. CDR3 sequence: CASSQDPENYEQYF. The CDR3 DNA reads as TGCGCCAGCAGCCAAGATCCAGAAAACTACGAGCAGTACTTC.